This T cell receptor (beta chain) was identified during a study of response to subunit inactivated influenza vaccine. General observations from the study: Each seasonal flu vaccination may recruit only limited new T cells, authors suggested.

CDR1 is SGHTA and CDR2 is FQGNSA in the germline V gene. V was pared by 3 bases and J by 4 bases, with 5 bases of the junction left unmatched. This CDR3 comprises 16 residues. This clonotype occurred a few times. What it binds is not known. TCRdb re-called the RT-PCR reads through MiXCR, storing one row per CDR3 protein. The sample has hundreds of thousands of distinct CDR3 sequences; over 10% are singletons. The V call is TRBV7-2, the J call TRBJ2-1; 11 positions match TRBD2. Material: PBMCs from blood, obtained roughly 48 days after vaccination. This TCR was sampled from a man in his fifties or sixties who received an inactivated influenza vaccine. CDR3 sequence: CASSFTTSGTYNEQFF. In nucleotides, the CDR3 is TGTGCCAGCAGCTTCACGACTAGCGGGACTTACAATGAGCAGTTCTTC.